A selection of T cell receptor beta chains follows, all from one sample in a study of low-dose radiotherapy and immunotherapy resistance in tumors. TCRdb independently ran MiXCR on the reads; one entry per CDR3 protein. This sample carries roughly 54,000 distinct CDR3 sequences, approximately 26% of them seen once, and the ten largest clones take around 5%. The specimen was PBMCs, collected before treatment. These receptors all stem from a male donor with prostate cancer. Each CDR3 is given with its conserved first and last residue. Fields, in order: clone size, J gene, CDR3 length, D gene, V gene, CDR3 DNA, CDR3 protein. D genes are given only for firm matches. Not all rows give a size; the values are once, few, many and, for expanded clones, a class.

many	TRBJ2-1	15	TRBD2	TRBV19	TGTGCCAGTAGTATAAGTTGGCGGGAGGGCAATGAGCAGTTCTTC	CASSISWREGNEQFF
many	TRBJ1-1	14	-	TRBV5-5	TGTGCCAGCAGCCGAGGACAAAAGAACACTGAAGCTTTCTTT	CASSRGQKNTEAFF
many	TRBJ2-7	15	-	TRBV20-1	TGCAGTGCTAGAGATAGTCGGCGGACCCTCTACGAGCAGTACTTC	CSARDSRRTLYEQYF
many	TRBJ2-3	14	-	TRBV12-3/TRBV12-4	TGTGCCAGCAGTTTAGACGGGAGCACAGATACGCAGTATTTT	CASSLDGSTDTQYF
few	TRBJ2-5	13	TRBD2	TRBV6-5	TGTGCCAGCAGGGCGGGGGGCGCCCAGACCCAGTACTTC	CASRAGGAQTQYF
many	TRBJ2-1	13	-	TRBV18	TGTGCCAGCTCACCCTCCCCCCAGAGTGAGCAGTTCTTC	CASSPSPQSEQFF
many	TRBJ2-7	13	TRBD1	TRBV2	TGTGCCAGCAGTCTAGGAGCAGGGGGCGAGCAGTACTTC	CASSLGAGGEQYF
many	TRBJ2-7	16	TRBD2	TRBV5-4	TGTGCCAGCAGCCAATATAGCGGGAGGGCCTTCTACGAGCAGTACTTC	CASSQYSGRAFYEQYF
-	TRBJ2-7	15	-	TRBV2	TGTGCCAGCACTGAAGACAGGACCCTTGCTTACGAGCAGTACTTC	CASTEDRTLAYEQYF
many	TRBJ1-1	13	-	TRBV4-1	TGCGCCAGCAGCCAAGATGAGAGGGGAGGAGCTTTCTTT	CASSQDERGGAFF
many	TRBJ1-5	16	-	TRBV20-1	TGCAGTGCTACCCTCCCGGCAGGGGTTAGCAATCAGCCCCAGCATTTT	CSATLPAGVSNQPQHF
many	TRBJ1-4	15	-	TRBV7-9	TGTGCCAGCAGCTTAGGTCCAGGGCTGAATGAAAAACTGTTTTTT	CASSLGPGLNEKLFF
medium-sized	TRBJ2-7	13	-	TRBV28	TGTGCCAGCCTCCGGGGGACCGGCTACGAGCAGTACTTC	CASLRGTGYEQYF
many	TRBJ2-3	14	TRBD2	TRBV20-1	TGCAGTGCAACTAGCGGAGGGTCCACAGATACGCAGTATTTT	CSATSGGSTDTQYF
few	TRBJ2-7	15	-	TRBV18	TGTGCCAGCGCACCTCTGGCGGGGGCTTCCTACGAGCAGTACTTC	CASAPLAGASYEQYF
many	TRBJ1-1	11	-	TRBV25-1	TGTGCCAGCGGGCTCTTGTCTGAAGCTTTCTTT	CASGLLSEAFF
-	TRBJ2-5	15	-	TRBV20-1	TGCAGTGCTAGAGAGGCCCGGGGAAGAGGGGAGACCCAGTACTTC	CSAREARGRGETQYF
many	TRBJ2-7	12	-	TRBV2	TGTGCCAGCAGTCCCCGGACCCGCGAGCAGTACTTC	CASSPRTREQYF
many	TRBJ2-1	15	TRBD2	TRBV11-2	TGTGCCAGCAGCTTAAACGTAGCGGGAGTGGTTGAGCAGTTCTTC	CASSLNVAGVVEQFF
many	TRBJ2-1	12	TRBD2	TRBV6-2/TRBV6-3	TGTGCCAGCAGGCGGGGGTACAATGAGCAGTTCTTC	CASRRGYNEQFF
many	TRBJ1-1	14	-	TRBV7-9	TGTGCCAGCAGCCCCTTCGAGGGGAACACTGAAGCTTTCTTT	CASSPFEGNTEAFF
few	TRBJ2-4	15	-	TRBV15	TGTGCCACCAGCAGGGGCGACGGAGCCAAAAACATTCAGTACTTC	CATSRGDGAKNIQYF
many	TRBJ1-5	15	-	TRBV12-3/TRBV12-4	TGTGCCAGCAGTCAAAGCCAGGGGAAAAATCAGCCCCAGCATTTT	CASSQSQGKNQPQHF
many	TRBJ1-2	16	-	TRBV12-3/TRBV12-4	TGTGCCAGCAGTCCCCTTATCAGGACAGCGGACTATGGCTACACCTTC	CASSPLIRTADYGYTF
many	TRBJ1-1	14	TRBD1	TRBV5-1	TGCGCCAGCACCAAAGACAGGGGATTCTCTGAAGCTTTCTTT	CASTKDRGFSEAFF
many	TRBJ2-1	14	TRBD1	TRBV4-2	TGTGCCAGCAGCCAGGGGACAGTTTATCCTGAGCAGTTCTTC	CASSQGTVYPEQFF
-	TRBJ1-5	12	-	TRBV27	TGTGCCAGCACCTGGACAGCCCAGCCCCAGCATTTT	CASTWTAQPQHF
once	TRBJ2-1	13	-	TRBV27	TGTGCCAGCAGTTTAGATTCTAGTTTGCGGCAGTTCTTC	CASSLDSSLRQFF
many	TRBJ2-7	15	TRBD2	TRBV12-3/TRBV12-4	TGTGCCAGCACTCCGGGGCGGGGGGAGGTCGACGAGCAGTACTTC	CASTPGRGEVDEQYF
-	TRBJ1-5	16	TRBD1	TRBV27	TGTGCCAGCGGACCCCAAAAGACAGGGAGCAATCAGCCCCAGCATTTT	CASGPQKTGSNQPQHF
many	TRBJ2-7	11	-	TRBV20-1	TGCAGTGCTAGAGATCAAGGGGAGCAGTACTTC	CSARDQGEQYF
many	TRBJ1-1	14	TRBD1	TRBV10-3	TGTGCCATCAGTGAAGGGACAGTGAACACTGAAGCTTTCTTT	CAISEGTVNTEAFF
many	TRBJ1-1	15	-	TRBV11-2	TGTGCCAGCAGCCCCGGGACAAGGTTTAACACTGAAGCTTTCTTT	CASSPGTRFNTEAFF
many	TRBJ2-2	15	-	TRBV7-2	TGTGCCAGCAGCCCCCGACAGGATCCCAGCGGGGAGCTGTTTTTT	CASSPRQDPSGELFF
many	TRBJ1-1	16	-	TRBV18	TGTGCCAGCTCACCATTGTCCGAGGGTCGAAACACTGAAGCTTTCTTT	CASSPLSEGRNTEAFF
-	TRBJ2-1	16	-	TRBV5-1	TGCGCCAGCAGACGGAACTCAATGGGGCCCTACAATGAGCAGTTCTTC	CASRRNSMGPYNEQFF
many	TRBJ2-2	18	TRBD2	TRBV25-1	TGTGCCAGCAGTGAAGGGGCGATGACTAGCGGCAACACCGGGGAGCTGTTTTTT	CASSEGAMTSGNTGELFF
many	TRBJ2-1	16	TRBD2	TRBV12-3/TRBV12-4	TGTGCCAGCAGTTCGCCCGGGACTAGCGGGGGGTCTGAGCAGTTCTTC	CASSSPGTSGGSEQFF
many	TRBJ2-1	14	-	TRBV5-1	TGCGCCAGCAGCTTGGTGTCCGGGATCAATGAGCAGTTCTTC	CASSLVSGINEQFF
few	TRBJ2-1	16	TRBD2	TRBV28	TGTGCCAGCAGTGGCGAGGTAGCGGGAAAGGATAATGAGCAGTTCTTC	CASSGEVAGKDNEQFF
many	TRBJ2-7	15	-	TRBV4-1	TGCGCCAGCAGCCAAGACCTCAGGGTAACCCGCGAGCAGTACTTC	CASSQDLRVTREQYF
many	TRBJ1-3	15	-	TRBV30	TGTGCCTGGACCCCCGGGCGTACCTCTGGAAACACCATATATTTT	CAWTPGRTSGNTIYF
-	TRBJ1-1	11	-	TRBV3-1	TGTGCCAGCAGCCAAGAGCTTGAAGCTTTCTTT	CASSQELEAFF
many	TRBJ1-2	13	-	TRBV29-1	TGCAGCGTTGAAGTTCGGCCGCGTTATGGCTACACCTTC	CSVEVRPRYGYTF
many	TRBJ2-2	15	-	TRBV3-1	TGTGCCAGCAGCCCCTTGGGGACCGGCACCGGGGAGCTGTTTTTT	CASSPLGTGTGELFF